This is a list of T cell receptor beta chains from one sample in a study of shared clonotypes between healthy human individuals. Sequencing used immunoSEQ multiplex PCR; TCRdb keeps in-frame clones, though not all of them. The sample consists of approximately 2,300,000 clones, just under 95% of them appearing once. Sequences were obtained from naive CD4+ T cells from PBMCs. These receptors all stem from a man aged 18 to 30 in good health. Some clones in this sample may be carry-over from other donors' samples. CDR3s include the opening cysteine and the closing phenylalanine or tryptophan. The D gene is left open where the match is weak. Size tells how often a clone was seen (once, few, many) or the class of an expanded clone, and some rows leave it out.

d_gene: .; j_gene: TRBJ1-2; v_gene: TRBV29-1; abundance: .; CDR3nt: TGCAGCGTTGAGACAACCCCGGGAGGTGGCCATGGCTACACCTTC; CDR3aa: CSVETTPGGGHGYTF
d_gene: .; j_gene: TRBJ1-2; v_gene: TRBV29-1; abundance: once; CDR3nt: TGCAGCGTTGGGACGGGCGAAGAGAACTATGGCTACACCTTC; CDR3aa: CSVGTGEENYGYTF
d_gene: .; j_gene: TRBJ2-7; v_gene: TRBV27; abundance: few; CDR3nt: TGTGCCAGCAGTCCTCGGGACGGACCCTACGAGCAGTACTTC; CDR3aa: CASSPRDGPYEQYF
d_gene: .; j_gene: TRBJ2-7; v_gene: TRBV29-1; abundance: .; CDR3nt: TGCAGCGTGGGGACTGCCTACGAGCAGTACTTC; CDR3aa: CSVGTAYEQYF
d_gene: TRBD1; j_gene: TRBJ1-1; v_gene: TRBV11-2; abundance: .; CDR3nt: TGTGCCAGCAGCTTAGCCCAAGGACAGGGAAACACTGAAGCTTTCTTT; CDR3aa: CASSLAQGQGNTEAFF
d_gene: .; j_gene: TRBJ2-1; v_gene: TRBV27; abundance: .; CDR3nt: TGTGCCAGCAAGACTCCCCGGAGTCGAACTACAGGCAATGAGCAGTTCTTC; CDR3aa: CASKTPRSRTTGNEQFF
d_gene: .; j_gene: TRBJ1-2; v_gene: TRBV5-1; abundance: .; CDR3nt: TGCGCCAGCAGCTTAGCCCGGGGGCGGACTCCCCATGGCTACACCTTC; CDR3aa: CASSLARGRTPHGYTF
d_gene: .; j_gene: TRBJ1-2; v_gene: TRBV29-1; abundance: .; CDR3nt: TGCAGCGTTTCAGGGACTTACGGCTACACCTTC; CDR3aa: CSVSGTYGYTF
d_gene: .; j_gene: TRBJ2-3; v_gene: TRBV2; abundance: .; CDR3nt: TGTGCCAGCAGGAGAGATACGCAGTATTTT; CDR3aa: CASRRDTQYF
d_gene: .; j_gene: TRBJ2-3; v_gene: TRBV11-3; abundance: .; CDR3nt: TGTGCCAGCAGCACTGGCGGTGGGGCAGATACGCAGTATTTT; CDR3aa: CASSTGGGADTQYF
d_gene: .; j_gene: TRBJ2-1; v_gene: TRBV5-5; abundance: .; CDR3nt: TGTGCCAGCAGCTTCGCGGGTCCCGACAATGAGCAGTTCTTC; CDR3aa: CASSFAGPDNEQFF
d_gene: .; j_gene: TRBJ1-2; v_gene: TRBV9; abundance: .; CDR3nt: TGTGCCAGCAGCCCTCGGACGGACTATGGCTACACCTTC; CDR3aa: CASSPRTDYGYTF
d_gene: .; j_gene: TRBJ1-4; v_gene: TRBV4-3; abundance: .; CDR3nt: TGCGCCAGCAGCCAAGATCCAGGGACAGAAAAACTGTTTTTT; CDR3aa: CASSQDPGTEKLFF
d_gene: .; j_gene: TRBJ2-1; v_gene: TRBV4-2; abundance: .; CDR3nt: TGTGCCAGCAGCCGGCTAGGTAATAACGTTGAGCAGTTCTTC; CDR3aa: CASSRLGNNVEQFF
d_gene: .; j_gene: TRBJ2-1; v_gene: TRBV27; abundance: .; CDR3nt: TGTGCCAGCAGTAACTTGAACAGTCCCTACAATGAGCAGTTCTTC; CDR3aa: CASSNLNSPYNEQFF
d_gene: .; j_gene: TRBJ2-1; v_gene: TRBV27; abundance: .; CDR3nt: TGTGCCAGCAGCTTGAGGACAGGGGTGGCGGGAGGACCCTACAATGAGCAGTTCTTC; CDR3aa: CASSLRTGVAGGPYNEQFF
d_gene: TRBD1; j_gene: TRBJ1-1; v_gene: TRBV28; abundance: .; CDR3nt: TGTGCCAGCAGTATCGGGACAGGGTGGACTGAAGCTTTCTTT; CDR3aa: CASSIGTGWTEAFF
d_gene: .; j_gene: TRBJ2-3; v_gene: TRBV7-3; abundance: .; CDR3nt: TGTGCCAGCAGCTCGACTAAGACTAGTGGAAATACGCAGTATTTT; CDR3aa: CASSSTKTSGNTQYF
d_gene: TRBD2; j_gene: TRBJ2-7; v_gene: TRBV11-2; abundance: .; CDR3nt: TGTGCCAGCAGCCCCCGTTCCGTACTAGCGGGTTCCTACGAGCAGTACTTC; CDR3aa: CASSPRSVLAGSYEQYF
d_gene: TRBD2; j_gene: TRBJ2-1; v_gene: TRBV9; abundance: .; CDR3nt: TGTGCCAGCAGCCCAACATCCGGGAGGGCCTCCTACAATGAGCAGTTCTTC; CDR3aa: CASSPTSGRASYNEQFF
d_gene: .; j_gene: TRBJ2-7; v_gene: TRBV2; abundance: .; CDR3nt: TGTGCCAGCAGCCCCTACGAGCAGTACTTC; CDR3aa: CASSPYEQYF
d_gene: .; j_gene: TRBJ1-1; v_gene: TRBV28; abundance: .; CDR3nt: TGTGCCAGCAGTGCACCACAACAGAAATACGTCGACACTGAAGCTTTCTTT; CDR3aa: CASSAPQQKYVDTEAFF
d_gene: TRBD1; j_gene: TRBJ1-5; v_gene: TRBV5-5; abundance: .; CDR3nt: TGTGCCAGCAGCGGGACAGGGAATCAGCCCCAGCATTTT; CDR3aa: CASSGTGNQPQHF
d_gene: .; j_gene: TRBJ1-2; v_gene: TRBV18; abundance: .; CDR3nt: TGTGCCAGCTCACCATCAGGTGATGGCTACACCTTC; CDR3aa: CASSPSGDGYTF
d_gene: .; j_gene: TRBJ1-2; v_gene: TRBV5-1; abundance: .; CDR3nt: TGCGCCAGCAGGTACGAACCAAATGATGGCTACACCTTC; CDR3aa: CASRYEPNDGYTF
d_gene: .; j_gene: TRBJ2-3; v_gene: TRBV18; abundance: .; CDR3nt: TGTGCCAGCTCGCCGGGGATGTCAGGGGATACGCAGTATTTT; CDR3aa: CASSPGMSGDTQYF
d_gene: .; j_gene: TRBJ2-3; v_gene: TRBV28; abundance: .; CDR3nt: TGTGCCAGCAGTCTGAGCACAGATACGCAGTATTTT; CDR3aa: CASSLSTDTQYF
d_gene: .; j_gene: TRBJ2-7; v_gene: TRBV9; abundance: .; CDR3nt: TGTGCCAGCAGCGTAGCGACAGGTATCGAGCAGTACTTC; CDR3aa: CASSVATGIEQYF
d_gene: .; j_gene: TRBJ2-7; v_gene: TRBV4-1; abundance: .; CDR3nt: TGCGCCAGCAGCCACCCAACGAGCGGCCATTACGAGCAGTACTTC; CDR3aa: CASSHPTSGHYEQYF
d_gene: .; j_gene: TRBJ2-1; v_gene: TRBV25-1; abundance: .; CDR3nt: TGTGCCAGCAGTGAATACAGGGAGGATGAGCAGTTCTTC; CDR3aa: CASSEYREDEQFF
d_gene: TRBD1; j_gene: TRBJ1-4; v_gene: TRBV6-5; abundance: .; CDR3nt: TGTGCCAGCAGTTCGACAGGGGGGAGACTAGGAGAAAAACTGTTTTTT; CDR3aa: CASSSTGGRLGEKLFF
d_gene: .; j_gene: TRBJ1-5; v_gene: TRBV2; abundance: few; CDR3nt: TGTGCCAGCAGTGTATCCAGAAATCAGCCCCAGCATTTT; CDR3aa: CASSVSRNQPQHF
d_gene: TRBD2; j_gene: TRBJ2-7; v_gene: TRBV28; abundance: once; CDR3nt: TGTGCCAGCAGGGCGGGAGCAGCCTACGAGCAGTACTTC; CDR3aa: CASRAGAAYEQYF
d_gene: TRBD1; j_gene: TRBJ2-2; v_gene: TRBV7-3; abundance: once; CDR3nt: TGTGCCAGCAGCTTACCAGGGACAGGGGAAACCGGGGAGCTGTTTTTT; CDR3aa: CASSLPGTGETGELFF
d_gene: TRBD1; j_gene: TRBJ1-1; v_gene: TRBV7-9; abundance: few; CDR3nt: TGTGCCAGCAGCTTAGCGTTTACAGGGGATGAAGCTTTCTTT; CDR3aa: CASSLAFTGDEAFF
d_gene: .; j_gene: TRBJ2-2; v_gene: TRBV7-3; abundance: .; CDR3nt: TGTGCCAGCAGCTTGAGTAGGGACACCGGGGAGCTGTTTTTT; CDR3aa: CASSLSRDTGELFF
d_gene: .; j_gene: TRBJ1-2; v_gene: TRBV14; abundance: once; CDR3nt: TGTGCCAGCAGCCAAGTAGGGACCGCTAACTATGGCTACACCTTC; CDR3aa: CASSQVGTANYGYTF
d_gene: .; j_gene: TRBJ2-5; v_gene: TRBV5-1; abundance: .; CDR3nt: TGCGCCAGCAGCCCGGGAGTACAAGAGACCCAGTACTTC; CDR3aa: CASSPGVQETQYF
d_gene: TRBD1; j_gene: TRBJ1-1; v_gene: TRBV2; abundance: .; CDR3nt: TGTGCCAGCAGGGGTGACAGGGACACTGAAGCTTTCTTT; CDR3aa: CASRGDRDTEAFF
d_gene: TRBD1; j_gene: TRBJ1-1; v_gene: TRBV7-2; abundance: once; CDR3nt: TGTGCCAGCAGCTTGGAAGGGGGCAGGGGGGTGAACACTGAAGCTTTCTTT; CDR3aa: CASSLEGGRGVNTEAFF
d_gene: TRBD1; j_gene: TRBJ1-5; v_gene: TRBV6-6; abundance: .; CDR3nt: TGTGCCAGCAGCCCCAGGACAGGACAAAATCAGCCCCAGCATTTT; CDR3aa: CASSPRTGQNQPQHF
d_gene: TRBD2; j_gene: TRBJ2-3; v_gene: TRBV4-3; abundance: .; CDR3nt: TGCGCCAGCAGCCGTCAGCGGGAGGGAACAGATACGCAGTATTTT; CDR3aa: CASSRQREGTDTQYF
d_gene: .; j_gene: TRBJ2-5; v_gene: TRBV4-1; abundance: .; CDR3nt: TGCGCCAGCAGCCTCGGCCAGCGGGAGACCCAGTACTTC; CDR3aa: CASSLGQRETQYF
d_gene: .; j_gene: TRBJ2-2; v_gene: TRBV6-6; abundance: .; CDR3nt: TGTGCCAGCAGTAAACAGGGAACCGGGGAGCTGTTTTTT; CDR3aa: CASSKQGTGELFF
d_gene: .; j_gene: TRBJ2-5; v_gene: TRBV20-1; abundance: .; CDR3nt: TGCAGTGCCAGGTTGTCAGAGACCCAGTACTTC; CDR3aa: CSARLSETQYF